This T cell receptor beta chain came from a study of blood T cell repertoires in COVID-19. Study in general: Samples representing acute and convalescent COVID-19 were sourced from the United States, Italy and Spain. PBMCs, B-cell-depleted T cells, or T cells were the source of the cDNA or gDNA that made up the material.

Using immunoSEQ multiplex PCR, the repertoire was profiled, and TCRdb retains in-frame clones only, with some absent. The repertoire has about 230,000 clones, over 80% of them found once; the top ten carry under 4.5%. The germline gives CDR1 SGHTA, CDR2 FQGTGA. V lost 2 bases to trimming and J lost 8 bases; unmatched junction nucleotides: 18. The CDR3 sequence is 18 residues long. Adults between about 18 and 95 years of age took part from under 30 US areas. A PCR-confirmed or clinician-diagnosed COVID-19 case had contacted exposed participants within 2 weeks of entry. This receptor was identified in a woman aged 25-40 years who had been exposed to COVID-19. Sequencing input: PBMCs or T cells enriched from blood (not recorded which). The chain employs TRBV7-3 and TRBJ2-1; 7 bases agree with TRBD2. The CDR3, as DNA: TGTGCCAGCAGCTTATCCCCTGGGGGGAGCGGGAAAGAGGATGAGCAGTTCTTC. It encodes CASSLSPGGSGKEDEQFF.